This T cell receptor beta chain was observed in a study of blood T cell repertoires in COVID-19. Original handling: Amplification of reference gene primers provided the estimated nucleated cell counts. The method was immunoSEQ multiplex PCR; TCRdb's version includes in-frame clones alone and lacks a portion of them. V, J and clone size were drawn from that table, and D and trimming were deduced from the DNA. The sample lists about 210,000 clones, around 87% seen once, with 7.2% in the top ten. The study drew participants aged 18 to 89 years from approximately 25 US areas. The V gene end was trimmed by 6 bases and the J gene end by 5 bases; junction bases not matched to a gene: 11. The CDR3 length is 15 residues. Looked up from germline, CDR1 is MDHEN and CDR2 is SYDVKM.

Input material: PBMCs or T cells enriched from blood (not recorded which). The gene calls are TRBV28 and TRBJ2-7, with TRBD1 matching 9 bases. This sequence was found in a man aged 25-45 years in a cohort exposed to, infected with or recovered from COVID-19 (not recorded which). CDR3 in amino acids: CASRGGGTGRNEQYF. The CDR3 DNA reads TGTGCCAGCAGGGGAGGTGGGACAGGGCGTAACGAGCAGTACTTC.